This entry is about one T cell receptor (beta chain). This clone appeared a single time. What antigen it recognizes has not been identified. The record has no base qualities; no much larger clone is one base away. This entry is derived from a study of cytomegalovirus exposure and HLA in healthy donors (dated by TCRdb to about 2017). With respect to the entire study: According to a later analysis, one platform produced both the roughly 110 validation repertoires and the approximately 600 repertoires of the first cohort. The aim of the study was to test whether cataloging public T cell receptors could identify signatures of past pathogen exposure. High-throughput TCR immunosequencing, statistical association of individual TCRs with disease status, and machine learning were combined to predict cytomegalovirus infection status. A separate validation cohort of over 95 different subjects was used in addition to the roughly 670-subject first cohort. What the research found in general, with its limitations: While some public TCRs were present in many individuals, most TCR sequences turned up only very rarely across donors. Cytomegalovirus status was reported to be diagnosed by the classifier with high specificity and sensitivity in both the original and validation cohorts. The authors suggested that the approach could potentially be generalized to other disease states and immunological phenotypes. In a later analysis, TCRs clustered in the first cohort were found to also tend to co-occur in the 130 or so validation repertoires, with 85% to 95% of cluster scores above 0. In vitro tests confirmed that a few of the cytomegalovirus-associated TCR beta chains recognize cytomegalovirus antigens. A later analysis had no HLA typing for the validation cohort, so co-occurrence there was scored across all 110 or so repertoires. The study gave a list of under 200 TCR beta chains associated with cytomegalovirus.

To prepare the library, the immunoSEQ multiplex PCR assay was applied. The original pipeline was this. To diagnose cytomegalovirus status from the catalog of TCR beta chain sequences, a statistical classification framework was built. TCRdb's version of the immuneACCESS table is confined to in-frame rearrangements and falls short of the full clone set. An unresolved V gene accounts for under half of the shortfall where checked; the remainder is of unknown origin. The D gene and trimming were derived from the DNA, and the V and J assignments and clone size from that table. This sample has about 220,000 clones in its table, and about 90% of those were observed once. About 1% of the sample belongs to the ten largest clones. The donors belonged to the validation cohort of around 110 subjects, which was separate from the roughly 700-subject first cohort. Including the terminal cysteine and phenylalanine, the CDR3 comprises 17 residues. The read is trimmed to its CDR3 DNA, 51 bases read in frame from base 1. From a lookup of the germline V gene, CDR1 and CDR2 are MDHEN and SYDVKM. Trimming at the junction amounts to 2 bases on V and 6 bases on J, and the germline ends lie 17 bases apart.

The receptor was derived from a woman aged 18-35 years in good health and CMV-seronegative. The rearrangement combines TRBV28 with TRBJ1-6; TRBD1 is a weak D gene call, 5 bases matching. The specimen sequenced was PBMCs. The DNA reads TGTGCCAGCAGTTTAACATCAGGGCTAGGTCGTAATTCACCCCTCCACTTT. It codes for CASSLTSGLGRNSPLHF.